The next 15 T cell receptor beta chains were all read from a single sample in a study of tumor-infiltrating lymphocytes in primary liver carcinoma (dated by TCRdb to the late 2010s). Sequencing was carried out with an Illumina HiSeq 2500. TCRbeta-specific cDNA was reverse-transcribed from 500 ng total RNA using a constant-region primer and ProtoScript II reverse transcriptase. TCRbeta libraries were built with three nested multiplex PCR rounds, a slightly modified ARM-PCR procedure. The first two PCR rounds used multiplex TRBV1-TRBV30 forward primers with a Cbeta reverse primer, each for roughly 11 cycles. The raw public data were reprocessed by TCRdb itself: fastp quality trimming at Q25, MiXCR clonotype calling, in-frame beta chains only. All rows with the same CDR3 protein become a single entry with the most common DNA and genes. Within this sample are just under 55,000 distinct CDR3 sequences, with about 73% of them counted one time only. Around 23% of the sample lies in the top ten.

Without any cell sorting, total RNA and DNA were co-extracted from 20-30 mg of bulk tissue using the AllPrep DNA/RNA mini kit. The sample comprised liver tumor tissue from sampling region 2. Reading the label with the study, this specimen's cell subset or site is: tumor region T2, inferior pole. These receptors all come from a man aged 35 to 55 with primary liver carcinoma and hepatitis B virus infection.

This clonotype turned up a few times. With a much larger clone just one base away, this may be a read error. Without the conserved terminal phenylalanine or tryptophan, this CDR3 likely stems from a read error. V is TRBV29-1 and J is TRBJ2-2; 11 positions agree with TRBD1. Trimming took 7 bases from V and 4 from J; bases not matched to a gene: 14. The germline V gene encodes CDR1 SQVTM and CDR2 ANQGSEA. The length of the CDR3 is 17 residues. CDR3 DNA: TGCAGCGCTAGGACAGGGGGCGCAAAAGTGGTCACCGGGGAGCTGTTTTCT. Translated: CSARTGGAKVVTGELFS.

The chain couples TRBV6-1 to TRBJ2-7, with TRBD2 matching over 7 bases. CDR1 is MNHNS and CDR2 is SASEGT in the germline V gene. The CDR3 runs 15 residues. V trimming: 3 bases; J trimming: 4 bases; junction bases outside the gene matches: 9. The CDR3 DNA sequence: TGTGCCAGCAGTGAGACTGCGGTGGGGGGGTACGAGCAGTACTTC. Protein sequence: CASSETAVGGYEQYF.

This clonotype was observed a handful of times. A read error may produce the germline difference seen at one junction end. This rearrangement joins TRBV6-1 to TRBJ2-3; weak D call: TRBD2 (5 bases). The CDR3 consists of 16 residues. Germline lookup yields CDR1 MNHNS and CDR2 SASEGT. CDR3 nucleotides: TGTGTCAGCAGTGTATTGGCTAGAGAGGGTACAGATACGCAGTATTTC. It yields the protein CVSSVLAREGTDTQYF.

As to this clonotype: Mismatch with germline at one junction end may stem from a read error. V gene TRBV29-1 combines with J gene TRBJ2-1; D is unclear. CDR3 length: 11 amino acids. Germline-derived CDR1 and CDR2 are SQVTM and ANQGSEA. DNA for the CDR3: TGCAACGTTGTAATTTACAATGAGCAGTTCTTC. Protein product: CNVVIYNEQFF.

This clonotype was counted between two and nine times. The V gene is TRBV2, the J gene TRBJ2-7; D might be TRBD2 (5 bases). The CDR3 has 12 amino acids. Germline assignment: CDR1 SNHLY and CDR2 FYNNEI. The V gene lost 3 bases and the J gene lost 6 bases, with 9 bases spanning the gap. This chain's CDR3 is CASSERVGEQYF. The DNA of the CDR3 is TGTGCCAGCAGTGAGAGGGTCGGCGAGCAGTACTTC.

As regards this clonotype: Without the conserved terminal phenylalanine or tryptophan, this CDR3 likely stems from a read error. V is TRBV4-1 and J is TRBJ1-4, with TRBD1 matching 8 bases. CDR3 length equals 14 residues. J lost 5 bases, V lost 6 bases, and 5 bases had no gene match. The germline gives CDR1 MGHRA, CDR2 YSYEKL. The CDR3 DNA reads TGCGCCAGCAGACCGGACAGGGTAAATGAAAAACTGTTTCTT. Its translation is CASRPDRVNEKLFL.

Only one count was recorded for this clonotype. CDR3 DNA: TGTGCCAGTAGCCCCACCCACTCCTCACTATCCTACGAGCAGTACTTC. Its translation is CASSPTHSSLSYEQYF. This chain joins TRBV7-9 and TRBJ2-7; D is undetermined. Trimming removed 9 bases from V and 1 base from J, with 22 bases in between. Germline V gene data show CDR1 as SEHNR and CDR2 as FQNEAQ (reference sequence). This CDR3 comprises 16 residues. The variable domain in full, completed from reference TRBV7-9 and TRBJ2-7, reads DTGVSQNPRHKITKRGQNVTFRCDPISEHNRLYWYRQTLGQGPEFLTYFQNEAQLEKSRLLSDRFSAERPKGSFSTLEIQRTEQGDSAMYLCASSPTHSSLSYEQYFGPGTRLTVT.

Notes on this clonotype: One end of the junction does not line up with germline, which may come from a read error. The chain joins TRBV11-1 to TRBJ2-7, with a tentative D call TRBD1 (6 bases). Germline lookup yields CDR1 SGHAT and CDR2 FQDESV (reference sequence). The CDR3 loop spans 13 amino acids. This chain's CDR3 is CASSDGTTYERYF. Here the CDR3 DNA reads TGTGCCAGCAGCGACGGGACAACCTACGAGCGGTACTTC.

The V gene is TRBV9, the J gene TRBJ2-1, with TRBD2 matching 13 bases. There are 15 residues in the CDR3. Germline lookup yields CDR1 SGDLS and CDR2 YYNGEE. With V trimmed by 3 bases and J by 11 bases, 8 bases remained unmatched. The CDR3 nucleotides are TGTGCCAGCAGCGATGGGGGACTAGCGGGACAGAAGCAGTTCTTC. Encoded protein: CASSDGGLAGQKQFF. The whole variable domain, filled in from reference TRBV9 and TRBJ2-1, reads DSGVTQTPKHLITATGQRVTLRCSPRSGDLSVYWYQQSLDQGLQFLIQYYNGEERAKGNILERFSAQQFPDLHSELNLSSLELGDSALYFCASSDGGLAGQKQFFGPGTRLTVL.

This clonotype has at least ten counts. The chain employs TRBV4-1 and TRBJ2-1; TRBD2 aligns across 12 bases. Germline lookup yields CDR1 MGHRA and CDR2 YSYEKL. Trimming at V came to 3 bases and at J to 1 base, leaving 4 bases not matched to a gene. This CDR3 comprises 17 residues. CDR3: CASSHPGLAGSYNEQFF. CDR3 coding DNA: TGCGCCAGCAGCCACCCCGGACTAGCGGGATCCTACAATGAGCAGTTCTTC.

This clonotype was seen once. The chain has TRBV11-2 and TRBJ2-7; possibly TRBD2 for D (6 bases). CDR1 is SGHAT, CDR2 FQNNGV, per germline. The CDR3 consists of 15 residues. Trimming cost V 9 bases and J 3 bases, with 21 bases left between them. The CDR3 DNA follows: TGTGCCAGTAGCGTCCGGGACGGGGGTTTCTACGAGCAGTACTTC. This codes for CASSVRDGGFYEQYF.

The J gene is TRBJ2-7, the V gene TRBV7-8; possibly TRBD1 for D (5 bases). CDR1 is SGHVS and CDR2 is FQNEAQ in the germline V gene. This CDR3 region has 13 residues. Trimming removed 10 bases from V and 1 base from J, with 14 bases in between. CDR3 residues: CAIRVDTSYEQYF. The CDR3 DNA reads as TGTGCCATCAGGGTGGATACATCCTACGAGCAGTACTTC.

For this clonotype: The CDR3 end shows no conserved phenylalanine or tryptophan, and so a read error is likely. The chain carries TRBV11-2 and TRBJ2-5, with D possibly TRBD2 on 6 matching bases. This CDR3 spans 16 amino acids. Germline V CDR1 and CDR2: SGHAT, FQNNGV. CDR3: CANRSRDSAHQETQYL. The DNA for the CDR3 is TGTGCAAACAGATCCCGGGACTCGGCCCACCAGGAGACCCAGTACTTA.

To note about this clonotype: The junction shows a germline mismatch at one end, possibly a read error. The CDR3 loop is CAISSPGTSSKNIQYF. CDR3 sequence (DNA): TGTGCCATCAGTTCCCCCGGGACTAGCAGCAAAAACATTCAGTACTTC. V gene TRBV28 combines with J gene TRBJ2-4; 9 bases map to TRBD2. CDR1 and CDR2 (germline): MDHEN, SYDVKM. The CDR3 runs to 16 residues.

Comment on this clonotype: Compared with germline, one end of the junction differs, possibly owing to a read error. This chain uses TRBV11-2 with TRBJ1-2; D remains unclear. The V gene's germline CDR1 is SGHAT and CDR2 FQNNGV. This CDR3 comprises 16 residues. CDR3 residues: CASSIDSVAYSRGYTF. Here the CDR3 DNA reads TGTGCCAGCAGCATAGATTCGGTAGCCTATTCTCGAGGCTACACCTTC.